One and the same sample provided the 20 T cell receptor beta chains below, sequenced in a study of blood T cell repertoires in COVID-19. Profiling relied on immunoSEQ multiplex PCR, and the TCRdb table lists in-frame clones only, not all of them. The table has approximately 97,000 clones, 90% seen once. Material: peripheral blood. These receptors were taken from a man between 60 and 75 years old with acute or convalescent COVID-19.

This clone was counted between two and nine times. The rearrangement uses TRBV4-1 and TRBJ2-1; 11 bases agree with TRBD2. The CDR3 has 16 amino acids. Germline-derived CDR1 and CDR2 are MGHRA and YSYEKL. The V gene end was trimmed by 2 bases and the J gene end by 7 bases; junction bases not matched to a gene: 7. CDR3 sequence: CASSQLSGGARNEQFF. The CDR3 DNA follows: TGCGCCAGCAGCCAACTTAGCGGGGGGGCTAGGAATGAGCAGTTCTTC.

The rearrangement links TRBV7-6 to TRBJ2-2; D perhaps matches TRBD1 (6 bases). This CDR3 contains 17 residues. Deletions cut 1 base from V and 0 bases from J, with 12 bases between. Germline CDR1 SGHVS, CDR2 FNYEAQ. CDR3 coding DNA: TGTGCCAGCAGCTTAGAGTCGACAGGACCGAACACCGGGGAGCTGTTTTTT. This sequence encodes CASSLESTGPNTGELFF.

This clone was observed once. The chain recombines TRBV6-2 or TRBV6-3 with TRBJ1-1; weak D call: TRBD1 (6 bases). CDR1 MNHEY and CDR2 SVGEGT come from the germline V gene. The CDR3 loop spans 13 amino acids. Trimming shortened V by 4 bases and J by 5 bases, and 11 bases separated the two germline ends. CDR3 loop: CASSLHQGTEAFF. The CDR3, as DNA: TGTGCCAGCAGTTTGCACCAGGGGACTGAAGCTTTCTTT.

The chain uses TRBV6-5 and TRBJ2-3, with 8 nucleotides matching TRBD2. Germline V gene sequence: CDR1 MNHEY, CDR2 SVGAGI. The CDR3 has 16 amino acids. With 0 bases clipped from V and 2 bases from J, the junction kept 4 bases outside the gene matches. CDR3 region: CASSYSAGAHTDTQYF. The CDR3 DNA reads as TGTGCCAGCAGTTACTCAGCGGGGGCTCACACAGATACGCAGTATTTT.

The genes are TRBV2 and TRBJ1-4; 10 nucleotides align to TRBD1. Germline loops: CDR1 SNHLY, CDR2 FYNNEI. The CDR3 length is 15 residues. V lost 6 bases to trimming and J lost 8 bases; unmatched junction nucleotides: 9. The CDR3 loop reads CASRATGGPNEKLFF. As DNA, the CDR3 is TGTGCCAGCAGGGCGACAGGGGGCCCCAACGAAAAACTGTTTTTT.

In this sample, this clone turned up once. The chain carries TRBV3-1 (or the pseudogene TRBV3-2) and TRBJ1-2; tentatively, D is TRBD1 (5 bases). V shed 0 bases and J shed 5 bases, with 13 bases lying between them. CDR1 and CDR2 from the germline V gene are LGHDT and YNNKEL (reference sequence). The CDR3 loop spans 15 amino acids. The CDR3 loop reads CASSQDRVMSYGYTF. CDR3 coding DNA: TGTGCCAGCAGCCAAGACAGGGTAATGTCTTATGGCTACACCTTC.

The chain employs TRBV4-2 and TRBJ1-1; D remains unclear. Germline V lookup: CDR1 LGHNA, CDR2 YNFKEQ. Trimming left V 1 base short and J 2 bases short, with 8 bases between. The CDR3 spans 14 residues. The CDR3: CASSQGLFNTEAFF. In DNA form, the CDR3 reads TGTGCCAGCAGCCAAGGCCTATTTAACACTGAAGCTTTCTTT.

This sequence joins TRBV6-5 and TRBJ1-2; TRBD1 might be the D (5 bases). Germline CDR1 is MNHEY and CDR2 is SVGAGI. V was shortened by 10 bases and J by 3 bases, with 12 bases between the two germline ends. The CDR3 is 12 residues long. CDR3 in amino acids: CATAPGYYGYTF. The CDR3 coding sequence is TGTGCCACCGCCCCAGGGTACTATGGCTACACCTTC.

Here the CDR3 DNA reads TGTGCCAGCAGCTGGACAGGGGGCGGGGAGCAGTTCTTC. It encodes CASSWTGGGEQFF. The chain employs TRBV11-3 and TRBJ2-1, with 11 bases identical to TRBD1. Germline-derived CDR1 and CDR2 are SGHNT and YENEEA. V shed 4 bases, J shed 10 bases, and the junction held 3 bases outside the gene matches. The CDR3 is 13 residues long.

The chain combines TRBV2 with TRBJ2-1; 7 positions match TRBD2. The CDR3 contains 14 residues. Germline CDR1 and CDR2: SNHLY and FYNNEI. Trimming cost V 11 bases and J 0 bases; bases outside gene matches: 7. The CDR3 reads CAGAGVSSYNEQFF. DNA for the CDR3: TGTGCCGGGGCGGGGGTGAGCTCCTACAATGAGCAGTTCTTC.

This clone was found a few times. The J gene is TRBJ1-5, the V gene TRBV28, with 8 nucleotides matching TRBD1. The CDR3 covers 15 residues. The germline gives CDR1 MDHEN, CDR2 SYDVKM. V gave up 7 bases and J gave up 2 bases; unmatched junction bases: 7. The CDR3, as DNA: TGTGCCAGCATGCGTGACAGGGGCGGCAATCAGCCCCAGCATTTT. This translates into CASMRDRGGNQPQHF.

This rearrangement joins TRBV2 to TRBJ1-5, with 7 bases aligning to TRBD1. In germline, CDR1 is SNHLY, CDR2 FYNNEI. Trimming took 3 bases from V and 1 from J; bases not matched to a gene: 6. The length of the CDR3 is 16 residues. CDR3 sequence: CASSDSEGASNQPQHF. The DNA of the CDR3 is TGTGCCAGCAGTGATTCGGAGGGGGCGAGCAATCAGCCCCAGCATTTT.

V usage is TRBV5-1 and J usage is TRBJ1-2, with TRBD1 matching 11 bases. The CDR3 sequence is 15 residues long. V trimming: 3 bases; J trimming: 6 bases; junction bases outside the gene matches: 7. The germline V gene has CDR1 SGHRS and CDR2 YFSETQ. The CDR3 region is CASSSGGQGADGYTF. Written as DNA, the CDR3 is TGCGCCAGCAGCTCTGGAGGACAGGGGGCCGATGGCTACACCTTC.

V is TRBV7-9 and J is TRBJ1-1; D might be TRBD1 (5 bases). There are 15 residues in the CDR3. Per germline, CDR1 SEHNR and CDR2 FQNEAQ (reference sequence). Trimming took 0 bases from V and 5 from J, leaving 13 bases between them. This CDR3 is CASSLAVFRVTEAFF. CDR3 coding DNA: TGTGCCAGCAGCTTAGCAGTCTTCAGGGTGACTGAAGCTTTCTTT.

This clone was counted a few times. This chain joins TRBV11-2 and TRBJ2-7; 7 bases align to TRBD1. V was pared by 4 bases and J by 1 base, with 16 bases of the junction left unmatched. This CDR3 is built from 18 residues. The germline V gene has CDR1 SGHAT and CDR2 FQNNGV. CDR3: CASSSLMMTGQSSYEQYF. DNA of the CDR3: TGTGCCAGCAGCTCCCTGATGATGACGGGACAGAGTTCCTACGAGCAGTACTTC.

The CDR3 DNA reads as TGTGCCACCAGCAGGGGGCGAGGGACAGGGGGCAAAGAGACCCAGTACTTC. Translation: CATSRGRGTGGKETQYF. This chain connects TRBV15 to TRBJ2-5; 12 bases match TRBD1. This CDR3 is built from 17 residues. V lost 3 bases, J lost 3 bases, and 8 bases stayed unmatched. Germline V gene sequence: CDR1 LNHNV, CDR2 YYDKDF (reference sequence).

The chain employs TRBV18 and TRBJ1-3, with TRBD1 as a possible D gene (6 bases). Germline V CDR1 and CDR2: KGHSH, LQKENI. The CDR3 consists of 15 residues. V lost 6 bases and J lost 2, with 14 bases in between. CDR3 region: CASSPDRQTGNTIYF. In DNA form, the CDR3 reads TGTGCCAGCTCCCCCGACAGGCAGACTGGAAACACCATATATTTT. The full variable domain, rest sourced from reference TRBV18 and TRBJ1-3, is NAGVMQNPRHLVRRRGQEARLRCSPMKGHSHVYWYRQLPEEGLKFMVYLQKENIIDESGMPKERFSAEFPKEGPSILRIQQVVRGDSAAYFCASSPDRQTGNTIYFGEGSWLTVV.

V usage is TRBV2 and J usage is TRBJ2-3; 9 bases are a match to TRBD1. CDR1 is SNHLY, CDR2 FYNNEI, per germline. This CDR3 has 16 amino acids. The junction had 13 bases not matched to a gene; V was cut back by 6 bases and J by 6 bases. The CDR3 spells CASRSIIVGTGDTQYF. CDR3 nucleotide sequence: TGTGCCAGCAGGTCCATCATTGTGGGGACAGGGGATACGCAGTATTTT.

CDR3 region: CASSALGGTGELFF. CDR3 DNA: TGCGCCAGCAGCGCTCTGGGGGGTACCGGGGAGCTGTTTTTT. V gene TRBV5-1 combines with J gene TRBJ2-2, with D perhaps matching TRBD2 (6 bases). The CDR3 spans 14 residues. The V end was cut by 4 bases, the J end by 5 bases, with 12 bases between. Per germline, CDR1 SGHRS and CDR2 YFSETQ.

The V call is TRBV5-1, the J call TRBJ1-1; 7 bases are shared with TRBD1. There are 16 residues in the CDR3. V dropped 0 bases and J dropped 4; count of bases not matched to a gene: 9. From germline, CDR1 is SGHRS and CDR2 YFSETQ. The CDR3, as DNA: TGCGCCAGCAGCTTGGGGGATAGACAGGGTGGCACTGAAGCTTTCTTT. The encoded protein is CASSLGDRQGGTEAFF.